The present T cell receptor beta chain was sequenced within a study of blood T cell repertoires in COVID-19. About the research overall: Samples taken during acute and convalescent COVID-19 were collected in the United States, Italy and Spain. PBMCs, B-cell-depleted T cells, or T cells were the source of the cDNA or gDNA that made up the material.

Germline V gene data show CDR1 as WNHNN and CDR2 as SYGVQD (reference sequence). The CDR3 contains 14 residues. V shed 7 bases and J 1 base; nucleotides not matched to a gene: 2. Under the authors' procedure: Amplifying reference gene primers gave estimates of nucleated cell counts. Profiled with immunoSEQ multiplex PCR; TCRdb holds only in-frame clones, not every one. That table supplies the V and J calls and clone size; D and trimming were determined from the DNA. The table shows 60,000 to 70,000 clones, with 80% to 85% occurring only once. The source is a human donor in a cohort sampled during active COVID-19. The material sequenced was peripheral blood. This sequence joins TRBV10-1 and TRBJ2-2; 8 bases match TRBD1. CDR3 residues: CASTGGLNTGELFF. The CDR3 DNA reads TGCGCCAGCACAGGGGGCCTGAACACCGGGGAGCTGTTTTTT.